The 26 T cell receptor beta chains below all came from one sample that was sequenced in a study of read filtering for tumor transcriptome and immune sequencing. The library was built from around 0.4 ug RNA with molecular barcoded adaptors for alpha/delta and beta/gamma chains. Using its own MiXCR run on the reads, TCRdb lists one record per CDR3 protein. The top ten hold over 13% of the sample, which has approximately 61,000 distinct CDR3 sequences, around 18% seen once. The source material was a population of CD138-negative cells sorted from bone marrow. The receptors were sampled from a donor aged 40 or older with multiple myeloma.

Regarding this clonotype: This likely came from a read error, as a far larger clone is one base away. This chain links TRBV7-9 with TRBJ2-1; weak D call: TRBD1 (6 bases). Germline lookup yields CDR1 SEHNR and CDR2 FQNEAQ (reference sequence). Trimming removed 5 bases from V and 4 bases from J, with 9 bases in between. CDR3 length: 13 residues. Here the CDR3 reads CASSPQGYNEQFF. In DNA, the CDR3 is TGTGCCAGCAGCCCACAGGGATACAATGAGCAGTTCTTC.

This clonotype was counted ten times or more. This rearrangement joins TRBV20-1 to TRBJ2-5, with 7 bases that match TRBD1. The J segment lost 5 bases and the V segment lost 3 bases, leaving 9 bases of the junction unmatched. Germline V gene data show CDR1 as DFQATT and CDR2 as SNEGSKA (reference sequence). CDR3 length: 14 amino acids. The CDR3 protein is CSASGFGTEETQYF. Written as DNA, the CDR3 is TGCAGTGCTAGCGGATTCGGGACAGAGGAGACCCAGTACTTC.

The V and J genes are TRBV20-1 and TRBJ1-1; 8 bases agree with TRBD1. The germline gives CDR1 DFQATT, CDR2 SNEGSKA (reference sequence). V dropped 6 bases and J dropped 7; count of bases not matched to a gene: 10. The CDR3 sequence is 13 residues long. DNA of the CDR3: TGCAGTGCCCCCGGACAGGGCGGGGTTGAAGCTTTCTTT. It yields the protein CSAPGQGGVEAFF.

In its sample, this clonotype was seen many times. The rearrangement uses TRBV20-1 and TRBJ2-7, with TRBD2 identical over 8 bases. CDR1 is DFQATT, CDR2 SNEGSKA, per germline (reference sequence). J gave up 6 bases and V 6 bases, and 10 bases lay outside the gene matches. This CDR3 is 13 amino acids long. The CDR3 spells CSAPTSVSSEQYF. The CDR3 DNA reads as TGCAGTGCCCCGACTAGCGTGAGCTCCGAGCAGTACTTC.

The sample holds many counts of this clonotype. V gene TRBV9 combines with J gene TRBJ2-3; TRBD1 matches at 9 bases. The CDR3 runs 17 residues. The germline V gene has CDR1 SGDLS and CDR2 YYNGEE. V was pared by 2 bases and J by 1 base, with 8 bases of the junction left unmatched. The CDR3 nucleotides are TGTGCCAGCAGCGTTGGGACAGGGAAGATGGGCACAGATACGCAGTATTTT. Its translation is CASSVGTGKMGTDTQYF. The variable domain in full, with the rest retrieved from reference TRBV9 and TRBJ2-3, is DSGVTQTPKHLITATGQRVTLRCSPRSGDLSVYWYQQSLDQGLQFLIQYYNGEERAKGNILERFSAQQFPDLHSELNLSSLELGDSALYFCASSVGTGKMGTDTQYFGPGTRLTVL.

This clonotype was recorded many times. The chain combines TRBV11-3 with TRBJ2-1; D gene uncertain. In germline, CDR1 is SGHNT, CDR2 YENEEA. Trimming removed 2 bases from V and 2 bases from J, with 7 bases in between. The CDR3 is 14 residues long. CDR3 nucleotide sequence: TGTGCCAGCAGCTTAACGATAACCTACAATGAGCAGTTCTTC. This gives the protein CASSLTITYNEQFF.

The chain combines TRBV20-1 with TRBJ2-2; weak D call: TRBD2 (5 bases). Germline V gives CDR1 DFQATT, CDR2 SNEGSKA (reference sequence). Trimming cost V 7 bases and J 1 base, with 10 bases left between them. The CDR3 has 13 amino acids. The CDR3 DNA reads TGCAGTGGAGGCAGCGGGAACACCGGGGAGCTGTTTTTT. This sequence encodes CSGGSGNTGELFF.

This clonotype was detected many times. J is TRBJ1-5 and V is TRBV24-1; D not resolved. The CDR3 sequence is 14 residues long. V dropped 2 bases and J dropped 4 bases, with 8 bases sitting between them. The germline V gene encodes CDR1 KGHDR and CDR2 SFDVKD. The CDR3 loop is CATSDSQVNQPQHF. The CDR3, as DNA: TGTGCCACCAGTGATTCCCAGGTAAATCAGCCCCAGCATTTT.

This clonotype was seen ten or more times. V usage is TRBV10-3 and J usage is TRBJ2-1; 7 bases are a match to TRBD2. The CDR3 has 15 amino acids. The V gene's germline CDR1 is ENHRY and CDR2 SYGVKD. The trim removed 10 bases at V and 3 bases at J, leaving 12 bases unmatched. CDR3 in amino acids: CATLRMLADYNEQFF. The CDR3 nucleotides read TGTGCCACCCTCCGGATGCTAGCGGACTACAATGAGCAGTTCTTC.

On this clonotype itself: This may be a read error: a much more frequent sequence differs by one nucleotide. The V call is TRBV5-1, the J call TRBJ2-6; D may match TRBD1 or TRBD2 (5 bases each). V lost 2 bases to trimming and J lost 2 bases, with 17 bases between them. This CDR3 is built from 18 residues. Germline CDR1 SGHRS, CDR2 YFSETQ. CDR3 sequence (DNA): TGCGCCAGCAGCTTAGAGGGACGGGGCTTGGCTGGGGCCAACGTCCTGACTTTC. Encoded protein: CASSLEGRGLAGANVLTF.

V and J are TRBV5-1 and TRBJ2-5; 8 bases are shared with TRBD2. This CDR3 is 15 amino acids long. Germline-derived CDR1 and CDR2 are SGHRS and YFSETQ. The V and J ends lost 0 bases and 5 bases, in that order; junction bases with no gene match: 6. CDR3: CASSLVSTSAETQYF. CDR3 coding DNA: TGCGCCAGCAGCTTGGTCTCGACTAGCGCCGAGACCCAGTACTTC. The entire variable domain, with the rest obtained from reference TRBV5-1 and TRBJ2-5, is as follows: KAGVTQTPRYLIKTRGQQVTLSCSPISGHRSVSWYQQTPGQGLQFLFEYFSETQRNKGNFPGRFSGRQFSNSRSEMNVSTLELGDSALYLCASSLVSTSAETQYFGPGTRLLVL.

This clonotype occurred many times. The V and J genes are TRBV10-3 and TRBJ2-1, with 8 bases matching TRBD2. The CDR3 has 15 amino acids. V lost 3 bases, J lost 7 bases, and 8 bases stayed unmatched. CDR1 ENHRY and CDR2 SYGVKD come from the germline V gene. The chain's CDR3 is CAISDGIAGMNEQFF. DNA for the CDR3: TGTGCCATCAGTGATGGAATAGCGGGAATGAATGAGCAGTTCTTC.

This clonotype was counted at least ten times. The chain links TRBV28 to TRBJ1-5; D is possibly TRBD1 (6 bases). The CDR3 is 15 amino acids. Germline V gives CDR1 MDHEN, CDR2 SYDVKM. Trimming cost V 2 bases and J 9 bases, with 17 bases left between them. CDR3 sequence (DNA): TGTGCCAGCAGTTTAGGGGGCAGGGGAACATCGCCCCAGCATTTT. This encodes CASSLGGRGTSPQHF.

This clonotype turned up a few times. This chain links TRBV29-1 with TRBJ2-7; D remains ambiguous. The CDR3 is made up of 15 amino acids. Trimming cost V 7 bases and J 2 bases, with 21 bases left between them. CDR1 and CDR2 from the germline V gene are SQVTM and ANQGSEA. The CDR3: CSAPPKPPLTYEQYF. Here the CDR3 DNA reads TGCAGCGCCCCGCCAAAGCCTCCTCTCACCTACGAGCAGTACTTC.

This clonotype was seen at least ten times. The chain recombines TRBV7-9 with TRBJ2-1, with 8 bases fitting TRBD2. Germline V gene lookup returns CDR1 SEHNR and CDR2 FQNEAQ (reference sequence). V lost 5 bases, J lost 8 bases, and 11 bases stayed unmatched. The CDR3 is 15 amino acids. CDR3 sequence: CASSNSGGRGDEQFF. Written as DNA, the CDR3 is TGTGCCAGCAGCAACTCGGGGGGGCGTGGGGATGAGCAGTTCTTC. The complete variable domain, with remaining parts taken from reference TRBV7-9 and TRBJ2-1, reads DTGVSQNPRHKITKRGQNVTFRCDPISEHNRLYWYRQTLGQGPEFLTYFQNEAQLEKSRLLSDRFSAERPKGSFSTLEIQRTEQGDSAMYLCASSNSGGRGDEQFFGPGTRLTVL.

About this clonotype: It may be a read error: a sequence one base away is much more abundant. This rearrangement joins TRBV20-1 to TRBJ1-5, with 7 nucleotides matching TRBD1. J gave up 0 bases and V 6 bases, and 11 bases lay outside the gene matches. The CDR3 is 16 amino acids. Germline CDR1 reads DFQATT; CDR2 reads SNEGSKA (reference sequence). CDR3 bases: TGCAGTGCCGACTCAGGGGGACTAACTAGCAATCAGCCCCAGCATTTT. Protein product: CSADSGGLTSNQPQHF.

A note on this clonotype: This sequence may be a read error, since a much larger clone differs from it by one base. The V and J genes are TRBV2 and TRBJ2-3; D not resolved. The CDR3 totals 14 residues. The germline V gene encodes CDR1 SNHLY and CDR2 FYNNEI. V was shortened by 7 bases and J by 0 bases, with 11 bases between the two germline ends. In DNA, the CDR3 is TGTGCCAGCATCCAGTTCGACAGCACAGATACGCAGTATTTT. Residues: CASIQFDSTDTQYF.

This clonotype was picked up many times. CDR3 loop: CASSQQGGGANVLTF. As DNA, the CDR3 is TGTGCCAGCAGCCAACAGGGGGGCGGGGCCAACGTCCTGACTTTC. This chain joins TRBV14 and TRBJ2-6; maybe TRBD1 (7 bases). Between the trimmed V and J ends, which lost 2 bases and 4 bases, there was a span of 9 bases. Per the germline V gene, CDR1 is SGHDN and CDR2 is FVKESK. The CDR3 extends over 15 amino acids.

This clonotype was seen at least ten times. The V gene is TRBV20-1, the J gene TRBJ2-3; D is unclear. The germline CDR1 and CDR2 sequences are DFQATT and SNEGSKA (reference sequence). Trimming took 5 bases from V and 2 from J, leaving 14 bases between them. This CDR3 has 14 amino acids. The CDR3 DNA follows: TGCAGTGCTCCTTCTGGCTCCCTCACAGATACGCAGTATTTT. Translated, it gives CSAPSGSLTDTQYF.

This clonotype was counted only a few times. This sequence may be a read error, since a much larger clone differs from it by one base. The DNA for the CDR3 is TGTGCCAGCAGTTACTCGTGGGGCGGGAACACTGAAGCTTTCTTT. Its translation is CASSYSWGGNTEAFF. The genes are TRBV6-5 and TRBJ1-1; the D gene is possibly TRBD1 (5 bases). The ends were cut back, 0 bases at V and 1 base at J, with 9 bases in the middle. The CDR3 has 15 residues. CDR1 is MNHEY, CDR2 SVGAGI, per germline.

This clonotype showed up many times. This chain uses TRBV6-5 with TRBJ2-5; 10 bases map to TRBD1. Germline loops: CDR1 MNHEY, CDR2 SVGAGI. This CDR3 region has 14 residues. V lost 6 bases to trimming and J lost 5 bases; unmatched junction nucleotides: 6. The DNA of the CDR3 is TGTGCCAGCAGACTGACAGGGGGCAGGGAGACCCAGTACTTC. This encodes CASRLTGGRETQYF.

This clonotype was recorded at least ten times. This sequence joins TRBV11-2 and TRBJ2-1; 7 positions match TRBD2. The CDR3 contains 15 residues. The germline V gene encodes CDR1 SGHAT and CDR2 FQNNGV. The V and J ends lost 4 bases and 6 bases, in that order; junction bases with no gene match: 9. Here the CDR3 reads CASSSGLVGSNEQFF. DNA for the CDR3: TGTGCCAGCAGCTCCGGACTAGTGGGGTCCAATGAGCAGTTCTTC.

This clonotype was found a few times. This chain joins TRBV20-1 and TRBJ1-1, with D tentatively TRBD1 (6 bases). V lost 5 bases and J lost 3, with 25 bases in between. Germline V gene data show CDR1 as DFQATT and CDR2 as SNEGSKA (reference sequence). This CDR3 region has 17 residues. The CDR3 loop reads CSAVNYKGVRVDTEAFF. DNA of the CDR3: TGCAGTGCTGTTAATTATAAGGGGGTGAGGGTGGACACTGAAGCTTTCTTT.

This clonotype appeared many times. The gene calls are TRBV7-8 and TRBJ1-1, with D maybe TRBD1 (6 bases). The CDR3 runs 16 residues. The V end lost 5 bases, the J end lost 0 bases, and 16 bases lay between the germline ends. Germline values: CDR1 SGHVS, CDR2 FQNEAQ. Here the CDR3 DNA reads TGTGCCAGCAGCCCCCGGGGGGGGCGAATGAACACTGAAGCTTTCTTT. Translating gives CASSPRGGRMNTEAFF.

This clonotype was detected many times. J is TRBJ2-3 and V is TRBV7-3; the D gene is possibly TRBD2 (6 bases). CDR3 size: 19 residues. Trimming took off 5 bases at V and 3 bases at J, with 27 bases between the two ends. Germline CDR1 and CDR2: SGHTA and FQGTGA. CDR3 bases: TGTGCCAGCAGCCCCCTCCCTATGGGTGCGGAGGGTGTGACAGATACGCAGTATTTT. This gives the protein CASSPLPMGAEGVTDTQYF. The full variable domain, rest sourced from reference TRBV7-3 and TRBJ2-3, is GAGVSQTPSNKVTEKGKYVELRCDPISGHTALYWYRQSLGQGPEFLIYFQGTGAADDSGLPNDRFFAVRPEGSVSTLKIQRTERGDSAVYLCASSPLPMGAEGVTDTQYFGPGTRLTVL.

This clonotype has a count of ten or more. The chain employs TRBV10-3 and TRBJ2-5, with TRBD1 as a possible D gene (5 bases). Trimming removed 2 bases at V and 5 bases at J, with 9 bases between. Per germline, CDR1 ENHRY and CDR2 SYGVKD. This CDR3 is built from 13 residues. CDR3 nucleotide sequence: TGTGCCATCAGTGAGAGGGGTTGGGAGACCCAGTACTTC. This translates into CAISERGWETQYF.